This T cell receptor (beta chain) was retrieved from a study of shared clonotypes between healthy human individuals. Trimming cost V 7 bases and J 3 bases, with 18 bases left between them. Per the germline V gene, CDR1 is SEHNR and CDR2 is FQNEAQ (reference sequence). The CDR3 totals 15 residues. TCRdb's copy holds only in-frame clones and misses some; the assay was immunoSEQ multiplex PCR. The sample comprises some 2.3 million clones, just over 90% of which are singletons, and 0.39% rests with the top ten. The chain couples TRBV7-9 to TRBJ2-5; D might be TRBD2 (6 bases). Sequencing used naive CD4+ T cells from PBMCs. Subset of the sample: CD45RA+ positively selected. The receptor comes from a man between 18 and 29 years old in good health. Some clones in this sample may be carry-over from other donors' samples. CDR3 protein: CASIQPGGGKETQYF. The CDR3 nucleotides read TGTGCCAGCATCCAACCCGGAGGAGGGAAAGAGACCCAGTACTTC.